The rows below give T cell receptor beta chains drawn from one sample of a study of blood T cell repertoires in COVID-19. Measured with immunoSEQ multiplex PCR; TCRdb has only the in-frame clones, and not every one. The profile shows about 150,000 clones, about 85% of them singletons. The sequencing input was peripheral blood. The receptors come from an older woman with acute or convalescent COVID-19. Each CDR3 is given with its conserved first and last residue. The D gene is left open where the match is weak. Not all rows give a size; the values are once, few, many and, for expanded clones, a class.

d_call	v_call	clone_size	j_call	cdr3_aa	cdr3_nt
TRBD1	TRBV27	-	TRBJ1-1	CASTGRDRGDTEAFF	TGTGCCAGCACCGGAAGGGACAGGGGGGACACTGAAGCTTTCTTT
-	TRBV3-1/TRBV3-2	-	TRBJ1-1	CASSQDWSAGNTEAFF	TGTGCCAGCAGCCAAGATTGGTCGGCGGGGAACACTGAAGCTTTCTTT
TRBD1	TRBV28	-	TRBJ1-4	CASSLTGSGEKLFF	TGTGCCAGCAGTTTGACAGGGTCCGGTGAAAAACTGTTTTTT
-	TRBV7-3	-	TRBJ1-1	CASSPGTPTEAFF	TGTGCCAGCAGCCCCGGGACACCCACTGAAGCTTTCTTT
-	TRBV18	-	TRBJ2-5	CASSPRQIQETQYF	TGTGCCAGCTCACCCCGACAGATCCAAGAGACCCAGTACTTC
-	TRBV2	-	TRBJ1-2	CASRGPATNYGYTF	TGTGCCAGCAGGGGCCCGGCCACTAACTATGGCTACACCTTC
-	TRBV5-1	-	TRBJ1-1	CASSREMGEAFF	TGCGCCAGCAGTAGGGAGATGGGTGAAGCTTTCTTT
TRBD1	TRBV19	-	TRBJ1-2	CAAGGGGADYGYTF	TGTGCCGCGGGGGGAGGGGGCGCAGACTATGGCTACACCTTC
-	TRBV7-2	once	TRBJ1-1	CASSFGVVTEAFF	TGTGCCAGCAGCTTCGGGGTAGTCACTGAAGCTTTCTTT
TRBD2	TRBV5-1	-	TRBJ2-5	CASSPSGVSQETQYF	TGCGCCAGCTCCCCTAGCGGGGTCTCCCAAGAGACCCAGTACTTC
TRBD2	TRBV30	-	TRBJ2-2	CAWSVGGGAYTGELFF	TGTGCCTGGAGTGTCGGCGGGGGGGCCTACACCGGGGAGCTGTTTTTT
-	TRBV4-3	-	TRBJ1-1	CASTSTGSMNTEAFF	TGCGCCAGCACCTCAACAGGGTCGATGAACACTGAAGCTTTCTTT
-	TRBV19	-	TRBJ1-1	CASSTRGLSTEAFF	TGTGCCAGTAGTACTAGAGGGCTGAGCACTGAAGCTTTCTTT
TRBD1	TRBV5-1	-	TRBJ1-1	CASSLSGTGYTEAFF	TGCGCCAGCAGCTTGAGCGGGACAGGGTACACTGAAGCTTTCTTT
-	TRBV2	once	TRBJ2-2	CASSKSRGNTGELFF	TGTGCCAGCAGCAAGTCCAGGGGGAACACCGGGGAGCTGTTTTTT
-	TRBV4-2	-	TRBJ2-7	CASSQDSGTYEQYF	TGTGCCAGCAGCCAAGATTCAGGAACCTACGAGCAGTACTTC
-	TRBV7-8	few	TRBJ1-2	CASSLNGIGPSTF	TGTGCCAGCAGCTTAAACGGGATCGGGCCCTCCACCTTC
-	TRBV2	-	TRBJ1-6	CASKVRTASNLSPLHF	TGTGCCAGCAAGGTTAGGACAGCATCAAACCTTTCACCCCTCCACTTT
TRBD2	TRBV11-3	once	TRBJ2-1	CASSPRATSGGQFF	TGTGCCAGCAGCCCCCGAGCAACTAGCGGGGGGCAGTTCTTC
TRBD1	TRBV7-2	-	TRBJ2-1	CASSLDRGINEQFF	TGTGCCAGCAGCTTGGACAGGGGTATCAATGAGCAGTTCTTC
-	TRBV7-9	once	TRBJ1-1	CASSLANGVSNEAFF	TGTGCCAGCAGCTTAGCGAACGGGGTCTCGAATGAAGCTTTCTTT
TRBD2	TRBV7-2	-	TRBJ2-3	CASSTDGEFTGGRYTQYF	TGTGCCAGCAGCACGGATGGGGAGTTTACGGGGGGGCGATATACGCAGTATTTT
-	TRBV4-2	-	TRBJ1-2	CASSRGQPFDYGYTF	TGTGCCAGCAGCCGGGGCCAGCCGTTTGACTATGGCTACACCTTC
-	TRBV4-3	once	TRBJ2-7	CASSRSTGEGYEQYF	TGCGCCAGCAGCCGATCGACAGGGGAGGGCTACGAGCAGTACTTC
-	TRBV6-5	-	TRBJ2-7	CASSYSRDSSYEQYF	TGTGCCAGCAGTTACTCCCGTGATAGCTCCTACGAGCAGTACTTC
TRBD2	TRBV5-1	-	TRBJ2-5	CASSLVASGEETQYF	TGCGCCAGCAGCTTGGTGGCTAGCGGGGAAGAGACCCAGTACTTC
TRBD1	TRBV28	-	TRBJ1-2	CASTLGQGTYGYTF	TGTGCCAGCACCCTCGGACAGGGAACCTATGGCTACACCTTC
-	TRBV6-1	once	TRBJ2-1	CASSEAPYNEQFF	TGTGCCAGCAGTGAAGCTCCTTACAATGAGCAGTTCTTC
TRBD1	TRBV7-9	-	TRBJ2-1	CASSRQGPSQFF	TGTGCCAGCAGCAGACAGGGACCCTCCCAGTTCTTC
-	TRBV11-2	-	TRBJ1-1	CASSQDTHRMAFF	TGTGCCAGCAGCCAAGACACTCACAGAATGGCTTTCTTT
TRBD1	TRBV19	-	TRBJ1-2	CASSSTPGGYGYTF	TGTGCCAGTAGTTCCACTCCAGGGGGTTATGGCTACACCTTC
-	TRBV7-3	-	TRBJ2-1	CASSSSGQNNEQFF	TGTGCCAGCAGCTCCTCCGGACAGAACAATGAGCAGTTCTTC
TRBD2	TRBV11-3	-	TRBJ2-1	CASSLDGGTDEQFF	TGTGCCAGCAGCTTAGACGGGGGGACCGATGAGCAGTTCTTC
TRBD2	TRBV2	few	TRBJ2-7	CASMKWDYPYEQYF	TGTGCCAGCATGAAATGGGACTACCCCTACGAGCAGTACTTC
TRBD1	TRBV24-1	-	TRBJ1-5	CATSEGQGPQHF	TGTGCCACCAGTGAGGGACAGGGGCCCCAGCATTTT
-	TRBV30	-	TRBJ1-2	CAWSALGLPSRYGYTF	TGTGCCTGGAGTGCCTTAGGACTCCCCTCGCGCTATGGCTACACCTTC
-	TRBV9	-	TRBJ2-1	CASSGRGSSYNEQFF	TGTGCCAGCAGCGGGCGGGGTAGCTCCTACAATGAGCAGTTCTTC
TRBD1	TRBV3-1/TRBV3-2	-	TRBJ2-7	CASRDRETYEQYF	TGTGCCAGCCGGGACAGGGAGACCTACGAGCAGTACTTC
TRBD1	TRBV4-3	-	TRBJ1-5	CASSQDSTGGQPQHF	TGCGCCAGCAGCCAAGATTCGACAGGGGGTCAGCCCCAGCATTTT
-	TRBV14	-	TRBJ2-7	CASSQVDRTYEQYF	TGTGCCAGCAGCCAAGTGGACAGAACCTACGAGCAGTACTTC